This T cell receptor beta chain is from a study of CD8 T cells in ankylosing spondylitis. Regarding the study as a whole: As reported, disease-linked clones showed significant enrichment in matched ankylosing spondylitis synovial fluid.

Researchers built TCR beta libraries using quantitative 5'-RACE with molecular barcodes. TCRdb fed the 5' RACE reads into MiXCR, producing one record per CDR3 protein. This sample carries approximately 200,000 distinct CDR3 sequences, approximately 13% of them seen once, and the ten largest clones take 9.5% to 11%. Trimming pared 2 bases from V and 2 bases from J, leaving 10 bases between. Germline lookup yields CDR1 SGHTA and CDR2 FQGNSA. The CDR3 runs to 14 residues. This clonotype was seen repeatedly, ten times or more. As yet, its antigen is unknown. The chain employs TRBV7-2 and TRBJ2-7; D gene unclear. Sequencing was done on a sample of blood, either unsorted or a sorted T cell fraction (not recorded which). The receptor was derived from a female donor with ankylosing spondylitis or in good health (not recorded which). As DNA, the CDR3 is TGTGCCAGCAGCTTAACATACAGCGCCTACGAGCAGTACTTC. Translated: CASSLTYSAYEQYF.